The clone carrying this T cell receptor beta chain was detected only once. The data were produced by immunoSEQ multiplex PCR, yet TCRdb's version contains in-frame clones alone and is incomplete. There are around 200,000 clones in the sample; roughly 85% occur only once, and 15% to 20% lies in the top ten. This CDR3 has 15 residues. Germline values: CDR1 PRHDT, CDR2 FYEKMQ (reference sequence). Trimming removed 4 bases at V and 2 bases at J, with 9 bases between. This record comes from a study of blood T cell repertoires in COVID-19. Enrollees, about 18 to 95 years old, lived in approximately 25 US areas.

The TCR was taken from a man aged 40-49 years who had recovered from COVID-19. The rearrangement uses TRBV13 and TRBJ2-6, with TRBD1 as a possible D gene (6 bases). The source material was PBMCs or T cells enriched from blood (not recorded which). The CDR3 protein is CASSSQGPGANVLTF. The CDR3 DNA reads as TGTGCCAGCAGCTCACAGGGTCCTGGGGCCAACGTCCTGACTTTC.